This is a list of T cell receptor beta chains from one sample in a study of T-cell reconstitution after alpha-beta-depleted transplantation in children. TCRdb reanalysed the PCR reads using MiXCR and keeps one entry per CDR3 protein. Among 250,000 to 300,000 distinct CDR3 sequences, about 9.4% were seen once, and the ten largest hold less than 9%. The source material was PBMCs, sampled before TCRalphabeta/CD19-depleted stem cell transplant. The receptors were gathered from a boy under two years old with acute myeloid leukemia, due to receive a stem cell transplant. The conserved cysteine and the conserved F or W are not part of the CDR3 here.

v_gene: TRBV20-1; CDR3aa: SARRQYSYEQY
v_gene: TRBV5-1; CDR3aa: ASSPGTYQETQY
v_gene: TRBV12-3/TRBV12-4; CDR3aa: ASSLRAGTRGDEQF
v_gene: TRBV20-1; CDR3aa: SARADYEQY
v_gene: TRBV24-1; CDR3aa: ATSDFGTGQETQY
v_gene: TRBV28; CDR3aa: ASSLMTLGWLEQY
v_gene: TRBV12-3/TRBV12-4; CDR3aa: ASSRRGSLSGANVLT
v_gene: TRBV2; CDR3aa: ASGYEQY
v_gene: TRBV12-3/TRBV12-4; CDR3aa: ASSFTGTVSNQPQH
v_gene: TRBV29-1; CDR3aa: SVLSRQGTEAF
v_gene: TRBV6-1; CDR3aa: ASSRLSITGSYEQY
v_gene: TRBV7-2; CDR3aa: ASSLGGLAGGLYEQF
v_gene: TRBV5-1; CDR3aa: ASSPMDRGETQY
v_gene: TRBV3-1; CDR3aa: ASSQGQSYEQY
v_gene: TRBV4-3; CDR3aa: ASSQETGPYEQY
v_gene: TRBV5-1; CDR3aa: ASSKGQGFQETQY
v_gene: TRBV29-1; CDR3aa: SVGQGGYEQY
v_gene: TRBV7-9; CDR3aa: ASSLSGDAYEQY
v_gene: TRBV9; CDR3aa: ASSPTSLPYNEQF
v_gene: TRBV7-2; CDR3aa: ASSLGGAIWPF
v_gene: TRBV7-2; CDR3aa: ASSFTAGTPYEQY
v_gene: TRBV7-2; CDR3aa: ASSLGGGGWETQY
v_gene: TRBV29-1; CDR3aa: SVEVVRQGETQY
v_gene: TRBV19; CDR3aa: ASKVAPRTDTQY
v_gene: TRBV15; CDR3aa: ATSWDRAYEQY
v_gene: TRBV2; CDR3aa: ANNMERTSSRRIYEQY
v_gene: TRBV28; CDR3aa: ASSIQRANEQF
v_gene: TRBV20-1; CDR3aa: SGGTYRRTQY
v_gene: TRBV5-1; CDR3aa: ASSGDAQNTEAF
v_gene: TRBV7-8; CDR3aa: ASSSRVSSYNEQF
v_gene: TRBV10-3; CDR3aa: AIIESSGLYNEQF
v_gene: TRBV6-2/TRBV6-3; CDR3aa: ASSPFSGTSGRGSTDTQY
v_gene: TRBV13; CDR3aa: ASSLEGTGANSGANVLT
v_gene: TRBV28; CDR3aa: ASSAPFLDEQF
v_gene: TRBV7-2; CDR3aa: ASSLQGGTAEAF
v_gene: TRBV28; CDR3aa: ASSLWTGSYGYT
v_gene: TRBV6-1; CDR3aa: ASSETEGSYNEQF
v_gene: TRBV12-3/TRBV12-4; CDR3aa: ASSLGSKGAISYEQY
v_gene: TRBV20-1; CDR3aa: STMGRGMDTQY
v_gene: TRBV14; CDR3aa: ASSRGRFYEQY
v_gene: TRBV4-1; CDR3aa: ASNQALQGYSNQPQH
v_gene: TRBV5-1; CDR3aa: ASSLRVAPHEQF
v_gene: TRBV29-1; CDR3aa: SVGRSSYEQY
v_gene: TRBV11-1; CDR3aa: ASSSSLVAGYAEVKETQY
v_gene: TRBV7-2; CDR3aa: ASSLGTGNYGYT
v_gene: TRBV29-1; CDR3aa: SVETTSGSAWADTQY
v_gene: TRBV28; CDR3aa: ASSSLQGRNEKLF
v_gene: TRBV7-2; CDR3aa: ASDRGLGQETQY
v_gene: TRBV18; CDR3aa: ASSPGQGMREQY
v_gene: TRBV3-1; CDR3aa: ASRRTSGSFGNEQF
v_gene: TRBV5-1; CDR3aa: ASSLSGQGNTNEKLF
v_gene: TRBV27; CDR3aa: ASSLWPTNEKLF
v_gene: TRBV27; CDR3aa: ASSFTPSRPQH
v_gene: TRBV28; CDR3aa: ASSAPTSGRLNEQF
v_gene: TRBV20-1; CDR3aa: SAPGGETDTQY
v_gene: TRBV27; CDR3aa: ASSPTGQEGYEQY
v_gene: TRBV29-1; CDR3aa: SVDRVGEQY